This section outlines one TCR beta chain sequence together with its context. The antigen it recognizes is unknown. No base quality values were provided; no much bigger clone lies one nucleotide off. These data come from a study of regulatory T cells in long-lasting Graves disease (dated by TCRdb to about 2021). Turning to the overall study: To count as having persistent Graves' disease, a patient had to have received antithyroid drug treatment for over 5 years with TSH receptor autoantibodies remaining persistently positive. Patients with persistent Graves' disease were compared with patients with newly diagnosed Graves' disease using TCR sequencing and RNA sequencing of peripheral blood. The study was conducted in China and was registered as a clinical trial. A total of around 35 samples were covered by TCR sequencing, comprising some 13 persistent and approximately 20 newly diagnosed Graves' disease patients. Antithyroid drugs had been taken for approximately 10 years on average by persistent Graves' disease patients in the clinical cohort.

The CDR3 has 14 amino acids, counting the end cysteine and phenylalanine. Just the 42-base CDR3 DNA is kept, in frame starting at base 1. The junction carries 12 bases between V and J, which are trimmed by 7 bases and 1 base respectively. The germline V gene encodes CDR1 SNHLY and CDR2 FYNNEI. The method was multiplex PCR. Sequencing took place on an Illumina HiSeq 4000. CDR3 regions were amplified by Arm-PCR with iRepertoire HTBI primers to construct TCR beta libraries. Before sequencing, the PCR products went through gel purification. From the authors' description of their analysis: Gene usage analysis of CDR3 amino acid clonotypes used the 60 to 75 TRBV and around 14 TRBJ segments found across samples. COPE and FqMerger were used to merge filtered high-quality paired reads into contigs. BLAST was used to align contigs to the IMGT TRBV, TRBD and TRBJ reference genes, and CDR3 was defined following IMGT. Highly expanded clones were defined as clonotypes with a frequency above 0.1%. Repertoire diversity was measured by Shannon entropy, and V-J evenness by the Gini coefficient. Public clonotypes were defined as clonotypes shared by more than one individual. TCRdb cleaned the public reads at Q25 with fastp, built clones with MiXCR and kept in-frame beta chains. Entries are consolidated by CDR3 protein sequence, retaining the most common genes and DNA. The V and J calls were not made by the authors but by TCRdb's processing. This sample holds under 350,000 distinct CDR3 sequences; more than 20% were observed only once. In total, the top ten clones hold about 56% of the sample.

What this sample's time point label stands for: persistent/refractory GD, antithyroid drugs over 5 years with positive TRAb. For both TCR sequencing and RNA sequencing, RNA was extracted from PBMCs in TRIzol. Graves' disease was diagnosed according to American Thyroid Association guidelines. Patients were recruited from an endocrinology department in Xi'an, China. Each patient gave roughly 10 milliliters of peripheral blood, collected in an EDTA anticoagulant tube. Ficoll Paque Plus density gradient separation was used to isolate PBMCs, and no additional T cell sorting was done. RNA quality was checked with an Agilent 2100 Bioanalyzer and agarose gel, and concentration with a NanoDrop 2000. What the study reported, not specific to this receptor: Persistent patients shared more public clonotypes among themselves (around 3,000) than newly diagnosed patients did (roughly 910). The authors noted that the small sample size was a limitation that may lower accuracy. TRBV28, TRBJ1-2 and TRBJ2-5 were preferentially used in persistent disease, while TRBV20-1 and TRBJ2-1 were favored in newly diagnosed disease. Because the primary lesion, thyroid tissue, could not be accessed, the study looked at peripheral blood alone. Persistent Graves' disease patients showed lower TCR Shannon entropy and fewer highly expanded clones than newly diagnosed patients, suggesting clonal expansion. Only the TCR beta chain was sequenced and analyzed.

This receptor was taken from a female donor with Graves disease. The input for sequencing was peripheral blood mononuclear cells (PBMCs), taken when the disease was refractory, from a patient treated with antithyroid drugs. The chain is assembled from TRBV2 and TRBJ2-3, with no reliable assignment of the D segment. CDR3 loop: CASKFGARTDTQYF. The nucleotide sequence reads as follows: TGTGCCAGCAAGTTCGGAGCTCGCACAGATACGCAGTATTTT.